Listed below are T cell receptor beta chains from one sample, sequenced in a study of blood T cell repertoires in COVID-19. Sequencing was performed with immunoSEQ multiplex PCR; in TCRdb, only in-frame clones are kept and a portion is missing. Of 45,000 to 55,000 clones in the sample, under 90% are singletons; the top ten hold under 30%. The specimen was peripheral blood. These TCRs come from a human donor in a cohort sampled during active COVID-19. The CDR3 runs from the conserved cysteine through the conserved F or W. The D gene is left open where the match is weak. The listing skips clone size in some rows; elsewhere it reads once, few, many or a size class.

NA	TRBV28	TRBJ2-5	TRBD2	TGTGCCAGCAGGGGGGGACTAGCGGGAGTAAGGGAGACCCAGTACTTC	CASRGGLAGVRETQYF
NA	TRBV25-1	TRBJ2-2	TRBD2	TGTGCCAGCAGTATCTCTAGCGGGAGGGAGGGGACCGGGGAGCTGTTTTTT	CASSISSGREGTGELFF
NA	TRBV19	TRBJ2-7	TRBD1	TGTGCCAGTACTCCCGACAGGGCCTTCTCCGAGCAGTACTTC	CASTPDRAFSEQYF
NA	TRBV18	TRBJ2-7	TRBD1	TGTGCCAGCTCCAAAGGCCACAGGGGTTTCTACGAGCAGTACTTC	CASSKGHRGFYEQYF
NA	TRBV19	TRBJ1-5	TRBD1	TGTGCCAGTAGTATAGGCGTACAGGGGGATCAGCCCCAGCATTTT	CASSIGVQGDQPQHF
NA	TRBV9	TRBJ2-3	NA	TGTGCCAGCAGCGTAAGTCCCGGGGATACGCAGTATTTT	CASSVSPGDTQYF
NA	TRBV19	TRBJ2-1	TRBD2	TGTGCCAGTAAAGTTCAAGCGGGGAATGAGCAGTTCTTC	CASKVQAGNEQFF
NA	TRBV13	TRBJ2-5	NA	TGTGCCAGCAGCTTAGACAGGGAAGAGACCCAGTACTTC	CASSLDREETQYF
NA	TRBV4-1	TRBJ1-2	TRBD1	TGCGCCAGCAGCCAAGATGGACAGGGTACCTATGGCTACACCTTC	CASSQDGQGTYGYTF
NA	TRBV7-8	TRBJ2-3	NA	TGTGCCAGCAGCTTAGTGGGGCGACAGTCAGATACGCAGTATTTT	CASSLVGRQSDTQYF
NA	TRBV5-6	TRBJ2-4	NA	TGTGCCAGCAGCTTGCCAGGGGTCAAAAACATTCAGTACTTC	CASSLPGVKNIQYF
once	TRBV14	TRBJ2-1	TRBD1	TGTGCCAGCAGGCAAGGGTACGGGACAGGGCCCTACAATGAGCAGTTCTTC	CASRQGYGTGPYNEQFF
NA	TRBV2	TRBJ1-2	TRBD1	TGTGCCAGCAGTGCAGGGGGGGGCTACACCTTC	CASSAGGGYTF
many	TRBV5-1	TRBJ2-7	NA	TGCGCCAGCAGCCCCCCGGACAGCTACGAGCAGTACTTC	CASSPPDSYEQYF
NA	TRBV5-8	TRBJ1-1	NA	TGTGCCAGCAGGGAACAGGGGAACACTGAAGCTTTCTTT	CASREQGNTEAFF
once	TRBV19	TRBJ1-5	NA	TGTGCCAGTAGTATCGGGGGTCAGCCCCAGCATTTT	CASSIGGQPQHF
NA	TRBV5-4	TRBJ2-4	NA	TGTGCCAGCAGCCTGATTGGGGGCGGAAACATTCAGTACTTC	CASSLIGGGNIQYF
NA	TRBV27	TRBJ2-7	TRBD2	TGTGCCAGCAGCAGACTAGCGGGAGTCAACGAGCAGTACTTC	CASSRLAGVNEQYF
few	TRBV5-1	TRBJ2-2	NA	TGCGCCAGCAGCCCAGCGGGGAACACCGGGGAGCTGTTTTTT	CASSPAGNTGELFF
NA	TRBV19	TRBJ2-2	TRBD1	TGTGCCAGTGGGGACAGGGGCCACGGGGAGCTGTTTTTT	CASGDRGHGELFF
NA	TRBV7-9	TRBJ1-1	NA	TGTGCCAGCAGCTTAGTGGCAGACACTGAAGCTTTCTTT	CASSLVADTEAFF
NA	TRBV27	TRBJ1-5	NA	TGTGCCAGCAGTTTAGGGGCAGGTTTTCGCACACGGCAGCCCCAGCATTTT	CASSLGAGFRTRQPQHF
NA	TRBV5-5	TRBJ1-1	NA	TGTGCCAGCAGCTTAGGAGGCATTGGGAACACTGAAGCTTTCTTT	CASSLGGIGNTEAFF
NA	TRBV19	TRBJ2-1	NA	TGTGCCAGTAGTATAGAAGGGGCAGGGTGGGGCAATGAGCAGTTCTTC	CASSIEGAGWGNEQFF
NA	TRBV5-1	TRBJ2-1	TRBD1	TGCGCCAGCAGCTCGACAGGGGGACTTTACAATGAGCAGTTCTTC	CASSSTGGLYNEQFF
NA	TRBV3-1/TRBV3-2	TRBJ2-3	NA	TGTGCCAGCAGCCAAGATGGCAGGTCAGATACGCAGTATTTT	CASSQDGRSDTQYF
NA	TRBV10-3	TRBJ2-7	TRBD2	TGTGCCATCAGCGACCTAGCGGGGGGCCCCTACGAGCAGTACTTC	CAISDLAGGPYEQYF
NA	TRBV20-1	TRBJ1-4	NA	TGCAGTGCCCCGCGCGGGGAAAAACTGTTTTTT	CSAPRGEKLFF
NA	TRBV27	TRBJ2-5	NA	TGTGCCAGCAGACCGCTCAGGGGTTGGGAGACCCAGTACTTC	CASRPLRGWETQYF
NA	TRBV19	TRBJ2-4	TRBD2	TGTGCCAGTTCGACGAAATCTAGCGGGGGTGCCAAAAACATTCAGTACTTC	CASSTKSSGGAKNIQYF
NA	TRBV19	TRBJ1-2	NA	TGTGCCAGTAGTCCGATGGGGGGGCAGACCCATGGCTACACCTTC	CASSPMGGQTHGYTF
NA	TRBV19	TRBJ1-5	NA	TGTGCCAGTGAGTATATTCCCAATAGCAATCAGCCCCAGCATTTT	CASEYIPNSNQPQHF
NA	TRBV19	TRBJ2-2	NA	TGTGCCAGTAGTACAGAGGGACTCCCGAAGGGGGAGCTGTTTTTT	CASSTEGLPKGELFF
NA	TRBV18	TRBJ2-7	NA	TGTGCCAGCTCACCTAATGTCGGGGACGAGCAGTACTTC	CASSPNVGDEQYF
NA	TRBV10-2	TRBJ2-7	NA	TGCGCCAGCAGAAACAATCGGGCAGGGAACCCCCTCGAGCAGTACTTC	CASRNNRAGNPLEQYF
once	TRBV24-1	TRBJ1-5	NA	TGTGCCACCAGTGATAGACAGAGCAATCAGCCCCAGCATTTT	CATSDRQSNQPQHF
NA	TRBV6-4	TRBJ2-7	TRBD2	TGTGCCAGCAGTGCGAGAAGGCTAGCGGGACGCCCGAGCCACTACGAGCAGTACTTC	CASSARRLAGRPSHYEQYF
NA	TRBV28	TRBJ2-5	TRBD2	TGTGCCAGCAGATTAGGCGGGACTAGCGGAAACCAAGAGACCCAGTACTTC	CASRLGGTSGNQETQYF
NA	TRBV19	TRBJ1-1	NA	TGTGCCAGTAGTATAGGCGGCTACATGAACACTGAAGCTTTCTTT	CASSIGGYMNTEAFF
once	TRBV19	TRBJ1-2	TRBD1	TGTGCCAGTAGTAGGGGACAGGTCTCAAACTATGGCTACACCTTC	CASSRGQVSNYGYTF
NA	TRBV4-2	TRBJ1-1	NA	TGTGCCAGCAGCCAAGACAGGAAGAACACTGAAGCTTTCTTT	CASSQDRKNTEAFF
once	TRBV9	TRBJ2-1	NA	TGTGCCAGCAGCGCAGACAACAGGAATGAGCAGTTCTTC	CASSADNRNEQFF
few	TRBV27	TRBJ1-2	TRBD1	TGTGCCAGCAGTTCTTCCCAGACAGGGGGCTACTATGGCTACACCTTC	CASSSSQTGGYYGYTF
NA	TRBV7-8	TRBJ1-5	NA	TGTGCCAGCAGCTTAGGGGCCGTGCGGGGGAAAGGCAATCAGCCCCAGCATTTT	CASSLGAVRGKGNQPQHF
NA	TRBV19	TRBJ2-7	NA	TGTGCCAGTAGTATAAACGCGTACGAGCAGTACTTC	CASSINAYEQYF
NA	TRBV27	TRBJ2-7	TRBD1	TGTGCCAGCAGTTTCTCCGGGACAGGTTCGCGGGAGCAGTACTTC	CASSFSGTGSREQYF
NA	TRBV7-7	TRBJ2-5	TRBD2	TGTGCCAGCAGCTTAGGTAGCGGGGGGAGGCAAGAGACCCAGTACTTC	CASSLGSGGRQETQYF
NA	TRBV2	TRBJ2-2	TRBD1	TGTGCCAGCCGACCCGGGCAGGGGGCAACCGGGGAGCTGTTTTTT	CASRPGQGATGELFF
NA	TRBV5-1	TRBJ1-1	NA	TGCGCCAGCAGCTTGGACGGGGGCACTGAAGCTTTCTTT	CASSLDGGTEAFF
NA	TRBV5-1	TRBJ1-1	NA	TGCGCCAGCAGCTTGGAAACGGTCCCTGAAGCTTTCTTT	CASSLETVPEAFF
NA	TRBV7-6	TRBJ2-3	NA	TGTGCCAGCAGCTCCCGGGATACCAGTTATCCGCAGTATTTT	CASSSRDTSYPQYF
NA	TRBV3-1/TRBV3-2	TRBJ2-1	NA	TGTGCCAGCAGCCAAGATTTTTCAACAGGTGATTACAATGAGCAGTTCTTC	CASSQDFSTGDYNEQFF
NA	TRBV7-3	TRBJ2-3	TRBD2	TGTGCCAGCAGCTTAACTAGCGGGGGGGCCCCAGATACGCAGTATTTT	CASSLTSGGAPDTQYF
NA	TRBV11-2	TRBJ2-5	NA	TGTGCCAGCAGCCCGTCAGGGGCGTACCAAGAGACCCAGTACTTC	CASSPSGAYQETQYF
NA	TRBV15	TRBJ2-1	NA	TGTGCCACCAGCAGAGATAGGCCTAGCAGATACAATGAGCAGTTCTTC	CATSRDRPSRYNEQFF